This T cell receptor beta chain appears in the sequencing data of a study of cytomegalovirus exposure and HLA in healthy donors. The PCR made use of 60 Vbeta and 13 Jbeta primers. TCRdb's table, derived via immunoSEQ multiplex PCR, lists solely in-frame clones and lacks some. The sample contains some 120,000 clones, 75% of which appear only once. The CDR3 is made up of 14 amino acids. Germline-derived CDR1 and CDR2 are SGHTA and FQGTGA. V was shortened by 3 bases and J by 0 bases, with 7 bases between the two germline ends. As concerns this clone: Its antigen is unknown.

Findings and limits, study-wide: Certain sequence variants were highly shared and formed a cluster, and this cluster was likely a sequencing artifact. When a later analysis was performed, an Asian-associated ancestry cluster reportedly had fewer N-insertions than the roughly 700-donor mean. A later analysis found that most CMV-associated TCR beta chains appeared HLA-restricted.

Donors sampled were nominally healthy, though unrecorded immune exposures were likely. The source of this sequence is a woman in her thirties or forties in good health and CMV-seropositive. Sequencing input: PBMCs. The genes are TRBV7-3 and TRBJ2-3, with D unresolved. DNA for the CDR3: TGTGCCAGCAGCTTCCTAACTAGCACAGATACGCAGTATTTT. It yields the protein CASSFLTSTDTQYF.